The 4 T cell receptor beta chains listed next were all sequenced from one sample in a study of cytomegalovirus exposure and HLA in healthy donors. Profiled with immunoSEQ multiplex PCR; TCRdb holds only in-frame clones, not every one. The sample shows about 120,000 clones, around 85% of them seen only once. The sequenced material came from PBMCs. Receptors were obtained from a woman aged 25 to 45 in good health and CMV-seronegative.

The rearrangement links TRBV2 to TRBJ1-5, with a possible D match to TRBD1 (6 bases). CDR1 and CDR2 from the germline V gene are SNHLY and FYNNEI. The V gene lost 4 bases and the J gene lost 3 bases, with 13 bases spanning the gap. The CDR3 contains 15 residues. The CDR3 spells CASSGGRGFNQPQHF. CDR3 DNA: TGTGCCAGCAGTGGGGGTAGGGGGTTCAATCAGCCCCAGCATTTT. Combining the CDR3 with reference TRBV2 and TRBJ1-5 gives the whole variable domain EPEVTQTPSHQVTQMGQEVILRCVPISNHLYFYWYRQILGQKVEFLVSFYNNEISEKSEIFDDQFSVERPDGSNFTLKIRSTKLEDSAMYFCASSGGRGFNQPQHFGDGTRLSIL.

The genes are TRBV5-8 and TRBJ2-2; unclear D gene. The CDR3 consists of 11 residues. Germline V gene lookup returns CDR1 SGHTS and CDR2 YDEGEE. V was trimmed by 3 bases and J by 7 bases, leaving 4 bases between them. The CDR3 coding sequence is TGTGCCAGCAGCTCTATCGGGGAGCTGTTTTTT. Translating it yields CASSSIGELFF.

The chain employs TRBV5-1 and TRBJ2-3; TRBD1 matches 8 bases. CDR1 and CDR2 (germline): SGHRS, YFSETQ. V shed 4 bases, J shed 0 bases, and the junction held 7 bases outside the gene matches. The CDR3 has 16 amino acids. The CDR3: CASSPRTGSSTDTQYF. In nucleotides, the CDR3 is TGCGCCAGCAGCCCGAGGACAGGGTCGAGCACAGATACGCAGTATTTT.

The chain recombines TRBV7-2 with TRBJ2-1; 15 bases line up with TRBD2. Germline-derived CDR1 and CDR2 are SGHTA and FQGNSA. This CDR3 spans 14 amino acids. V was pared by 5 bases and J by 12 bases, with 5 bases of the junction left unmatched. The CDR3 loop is CASSPRTSGGGQFF. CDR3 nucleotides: TGTGCCAGCAGCCCCCGGACTAGCGGGGGGGGGCAGTTCTTC.